This note documents a single T cell receptor beta chain sequence. The target of this receptor is not known. No base-level quality is on record; no much larger clone is a single base apart. The sample's time point label, decoded: baseline, week 1 (first vaccination visit). Explained via the paper, the treatment or condition label denotes: pre-vaccination baseline after standard-of-care therapy. Newly diagnosed WHO grade 3 or 4 IDH1-mutant astrocytomas showing loss of nuclear ATRX were present in the donors. The samples were drawn from NOA16, a multicentre, single-arm, open-label phase I trial in Germany that tested a mutant IDH1 peptide vaccine in humans for the first time. Visit V03 blood draws served as the baseline sample for immunogenicity testing. Genomic DNA for TCRB sequencing was isolated from EDTA blood with the DNeasy Blood and Tissue Kit. The library came from the immunoSEQ multiplex PCR assay. The hsTCRB Kit was used according to the manufacturer's protocol to amplify rearranged TCR beta chain sequences. An Illumina MiSeq was used to sequence the TCRB libraries. On the authors' methods: Demultiplexing, trimming and gene mapping were performed with the kit vendor's proprietary platform. TCRdb carries this immuneACCESS record with in-frame sequences only. Its versions omit some clonotypes, under half of them owing to an unresolved V gene in the studies checked, with the rest unexplained. The V and J calls and clone size were taken over from that table, and D and trimming were inferred from the DNA. For this sample the table gives around 59,000 clones, of which about 91% were detected only once. Clones ranked in the top ten supply 2.6% of the sample.

This entry is derived from a study of a mutant IDH1 vaccine in newly diagnosed glioma listed by TCRdb under 2021. About the investigation overall: Of the 30 to 35 patients who were treated, about 62% were male and approximately 40% were female, and the mean age was around 41 years. Six visits were used for peripheral blood collection: V03 (baseline), V05, V07, V10, V12 and V13. Prior to enrollment, patients had been given standard therapy consisting of radiotherapy alone, temozolomide alone, or radiochemotherapy with temozolomide, with the combination given to most patients. For exploratory analyses, longitudinal TCRB deep sequencing was carried out in around 26 treated patients wherever samples were available. Overall study outcomes, separate from this receptor: Across multiple MHC alleles, vaccine-induced immune responses were seen in around 93% of patients. According to the authors, sample limitations meant that analyses of patient blood samples could not be reproduced. Pseudoprogression seemed to be unrelated to changes in the top peripheral T cell clonotypes found by TCRB sequencing. Selection of PBMC samples for TCRB deep sequencing was based on availability.

The V end loses 3 bases and the J end loses 0 bases, and a stretch of 12 bases separates them. In the germline V gene, CDR1 corresponds to MGHRA and CDR2 to YSYEKL. Counted from cysteine to phenylalanine, this CDR3 has 15 amino acids. The only DNA kept is the CDR3, 45 bases in frame from the first base. The sequence links TRBV4-1 to TRBJ2-7, with the D gene call left open. Material: PBMCs, obtained from a glioma patient treated with radiotherapy, temozolomide or both. This TCR was sampled from a man aged 45 to 65 with glioma. The DNA sequence is given as TGCGCCAGCAGCCACTACAGTCTATCCTCCTACGAGCAGTACTTC. The translation is CASSHYSLSSYEQYF.